The T cell receptor (beta chain) described here comes from a study of T cells in Graves' hyperthyroidism and ophthalmopathy. V was pared by 4 bases and J by 3 bases, with 6 bases between. CDR1 SGHTA and CDR2 FQGNSA come from the germline V gene. This CDR3 spans 13 amino acids. In its sample, this clonotype was seen many times. Amplified TCR beta CDR3 regions derived from RNA transcripts. First-round RT-PCR with HTBI primers amplified the TCR CDR3 region. TCRdb processed the multiplex PCR reads anew with MiXCR; each CDR3 protein has one entry. The table lists roughly 280,000 distinct CDR3 sequences, about a sixth of them singletons, with 55% to 60% in the top ten.

This sequence joins TRBV7-2 and TRBJ2-2; unclear D gene. The sequence was obtained from a woman between 55 and 75 years old with Graves' ophthalmopathy. The material sequenced was blood. This chain's CDR3 is CASSSPYTGELFF. As DNA, the CDR3 is TGTGCCAGCAGCTCCCCTTACACCGGGGAGCTGTTTTTT.